This T cell receptor (beta chain) is drawn from a study of T cell responses to AZD1222 COVID-19 vaccine. Libraries were prepared by immunoSEQ multiplex PCR; TCRdb keeps only in-frame clonotypes and omits some of them. The sample records around 140,000 clones, about 92% being singletons. For this clone: As yet, its antigen is unknown.

CDR1 KGHSH and CDR2 LQKENI come from the germline V gene. Trimming removed 1 base at V and 2 bases at J, with 14 bases between. The CDR3 totals 16 residues. Study findings and constraints: Only after the peak T cell response were repertoires sampled. Seropositivity was recorded at baseline in only a handful of AZD1222 recipients. Spike-specific TCR breadth and depth were elevated following two AZD1222 doses. The donor cohort was predominantly white British with a female majority, and clonal diversity may have been underestimated.

V is TRBV18 and J is TRBJ1-1, with D unclear. Sequenced material: peripheral blood, taken after recovery from COVID-19. The sequence was collected from an adult who had recovered from COVID-19. For the CDR3, the DNA is TGTGCCAGCTCACCACAGGTCGGGCTGTTAAACACTGAAGCTTTCTTT. Its protein product is CASSPQVGLLNTEAFF.